The clone carrying this TCR beta chain was seen at least ten times. The antigen remains unidentified. Amplified TCR beta CDR3 regions derived from RNA transcripts. The TCR CDR3 first-round RT-PCR relied on the HTBI primer set. TCRdb redid the calling of the multiplex PCR reads with MiXCR, one entry per CDR3 protein. Of almost 250,000 distinct CDR3 sequences listed, approximately 23% are singletons. This entry comes from a study of T cells in Graves' hyperthyroidism and ophthalmopathy. Study-wide background: Peripheral blood was obtained at initial diagnosis, preceding any treatment.

Whole-study results and caveats: For ophthalmopathy, model prediction preceded onset by a median around six months.

CDR3 length: 13 amino acids. Trimming cost V 4 bases and J 7 bases; bases outside gene matches: 6. CDR1 and CDR2 from the germline V gene are SGHAT and FQNNGV. Uncontrolled infection, other autoimmune disease, pregnancy or lactation disqualified patients from enrolment. PBMCs were sourced from more than 9 ml fresh peripheral blood. This TCR was sampled from a woman aged 40 to 50 with Graves' ophthalmopathy. The sample comprised blood. The chain carries TRBV11-2 and TRBJ1-2; TRBD1 agrees at 7 bases. The CDR3 region is CASSSGQIGGYTF. In nucleotides, the CDR3 is TGTGCCAGCAGCTCGGGACAGATCGGTGGCTACACCTTC.